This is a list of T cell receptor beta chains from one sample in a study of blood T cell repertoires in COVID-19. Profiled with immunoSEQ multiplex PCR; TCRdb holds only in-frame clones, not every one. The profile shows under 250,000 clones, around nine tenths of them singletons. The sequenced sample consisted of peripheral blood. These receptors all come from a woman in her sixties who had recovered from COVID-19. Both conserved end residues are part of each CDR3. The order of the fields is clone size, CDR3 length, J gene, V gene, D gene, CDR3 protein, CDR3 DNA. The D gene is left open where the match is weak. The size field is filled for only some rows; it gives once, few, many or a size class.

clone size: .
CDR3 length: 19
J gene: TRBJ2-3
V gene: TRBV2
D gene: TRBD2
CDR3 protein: CASSEASGGPRTVADTQYF
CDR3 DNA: TGTGCCAGCAGTGAAGCTAGCGGGGGCCCAAGAACGGTGGCAGATACGCAGTATTTT

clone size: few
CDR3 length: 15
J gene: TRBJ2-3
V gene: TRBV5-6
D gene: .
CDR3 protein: CASSFRRGPTDTQYF
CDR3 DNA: TGTGCCAGCAGCTTTCGGCGGGGGCCGACAGATACGCAGTATTTT

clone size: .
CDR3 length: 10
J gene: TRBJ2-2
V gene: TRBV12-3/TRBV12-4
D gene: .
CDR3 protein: CASSLGELFF
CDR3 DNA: TGTGCCAGCAGTCTCGGGGAGCTGTTTTTT

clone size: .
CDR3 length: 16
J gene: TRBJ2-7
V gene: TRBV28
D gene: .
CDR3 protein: CASSLWSRGYPYEQYF
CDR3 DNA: TGTGCCAGCAGTTTATGGTCCAGGGGTTACCCCTACGAGCAGTACTTC

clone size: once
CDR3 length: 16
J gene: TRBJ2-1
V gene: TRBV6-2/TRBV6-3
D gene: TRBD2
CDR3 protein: CASSPGTSGLYNEQFF
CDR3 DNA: TGTGCCAGCAGCCCTGGGACTAGCGGACTCTACAATGAGCAGTTCTTC

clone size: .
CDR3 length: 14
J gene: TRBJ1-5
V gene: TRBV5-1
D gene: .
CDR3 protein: CASSPSPSNQPQHF
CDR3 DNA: TGCGCCAGCAGCCCTAGCCCGAGCAATCAGCCCCAGCATTTT

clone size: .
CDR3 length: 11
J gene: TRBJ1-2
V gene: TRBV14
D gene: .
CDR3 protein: CASSHGFGYTF
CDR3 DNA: TGTGCCAGCAGCCACGGGTTCGGCTACACCTTC

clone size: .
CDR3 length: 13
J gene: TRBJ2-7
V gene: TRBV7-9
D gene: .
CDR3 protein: CASSLDDFYEQYF
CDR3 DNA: TGTGCCAGCAGCTTAGACGACTTCTACGAGCAGTACTTC

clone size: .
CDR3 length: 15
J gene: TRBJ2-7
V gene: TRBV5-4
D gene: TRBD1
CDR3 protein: CASSLAIGGGYEQYF
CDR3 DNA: TGTGCCAGCAGCTTGGCCATAGGGGGCGGTTACGAGCAGTACTTC

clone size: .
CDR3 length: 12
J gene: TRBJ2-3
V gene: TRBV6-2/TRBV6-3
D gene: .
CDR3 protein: CASSGSGGTQYF
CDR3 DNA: TGTGCCAGCAGTGGCTCCGGAGGTACGCAGTATTTT

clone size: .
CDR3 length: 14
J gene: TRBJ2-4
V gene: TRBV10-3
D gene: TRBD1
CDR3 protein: CAIGQGFDKNIQYF
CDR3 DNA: TGTGCCATCGGACAGGGGTTCGACAAAAACATTCAGTACTTC

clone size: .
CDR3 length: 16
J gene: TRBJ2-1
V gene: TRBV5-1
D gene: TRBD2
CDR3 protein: CASSIPTSGGENEQFF
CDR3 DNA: TGCGCCAGCAGCATACCAACTAGCGGGGGGGAAAATGAGCAGTTCTTC

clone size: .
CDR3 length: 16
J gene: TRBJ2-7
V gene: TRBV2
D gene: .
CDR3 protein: CASSEAGPGYPYEQYF
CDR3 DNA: TGTGCCAGCAGTGAAGCGGGCCCAGGGTACCCCTACGAGCAGTACTTC

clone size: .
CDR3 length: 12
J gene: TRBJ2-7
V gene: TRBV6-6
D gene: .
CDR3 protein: CASFTGTTEQYF
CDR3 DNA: TGTGCCAGTTTCACCGGGACAACCGAGCAGTACTTC

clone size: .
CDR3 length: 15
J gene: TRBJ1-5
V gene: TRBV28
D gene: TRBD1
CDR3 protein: CASSSTGFMNQPQHF
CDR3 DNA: TGTGCCAGCAGTTCGACAGGGTTCATGAATCAGCCCCAGCATTTT

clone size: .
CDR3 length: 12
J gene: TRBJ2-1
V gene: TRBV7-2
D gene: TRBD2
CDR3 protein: CASSLGGTEQFF
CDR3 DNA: TGTGCCAGCAGCCTGGGGGGGACCGAGCAGTTCTTC

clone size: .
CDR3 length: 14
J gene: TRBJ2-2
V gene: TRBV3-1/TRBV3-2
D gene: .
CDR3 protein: CASESGANTGELFF
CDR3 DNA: TGTGCCAGCGAATCGGGGGCGAACACCGGGGAGCTGTTTTTT

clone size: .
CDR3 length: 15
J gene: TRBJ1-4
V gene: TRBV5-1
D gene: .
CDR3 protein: CASSLDGEADEKLFF
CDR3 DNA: TGCGCCAGCAGCTTGGATGGGGAGGCAGATGAAAAACTGTTTTTT

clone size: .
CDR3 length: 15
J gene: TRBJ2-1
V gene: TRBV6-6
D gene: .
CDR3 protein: CASRPSGGTGDEQFF
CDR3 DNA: TGTGCCAGCAGACCTAGCGGGGGGACAGGGGATGAGCAGTTCTTC

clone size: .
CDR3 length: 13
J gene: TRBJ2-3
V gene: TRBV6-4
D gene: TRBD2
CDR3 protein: CASSEIAGGTQYF
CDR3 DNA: TGTGCCAGCAGTGAAATAGCGGGAGGTACGCAGTATTTT

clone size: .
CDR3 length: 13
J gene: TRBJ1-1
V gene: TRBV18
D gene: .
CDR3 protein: CASSQQGRAEAFF
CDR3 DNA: TGTGCCAGCTCACAACAGGGTCGGGCTGAAGCTTTCTTT

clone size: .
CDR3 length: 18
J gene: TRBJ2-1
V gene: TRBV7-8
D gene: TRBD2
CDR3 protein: CASSSPGTSGGAHNEQFF
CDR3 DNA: TGTGCCAGCAGCTCTCCCGGGACTAGCGGGGGGGCTCACAATGAGCAGTTCTTC

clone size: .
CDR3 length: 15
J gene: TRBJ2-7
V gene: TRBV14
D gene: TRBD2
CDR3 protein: CASSQVGAGVYEQYF
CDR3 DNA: TGTGCCAGCAGCCAAGTTGGGGCGGGAGTCTACGAGCAGTACTTC

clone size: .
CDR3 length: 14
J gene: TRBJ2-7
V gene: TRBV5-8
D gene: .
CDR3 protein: CASSPPSSSYEQYF
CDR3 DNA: TGTGCCAGCAGCCCCCCGTCCAGCTCCTACGAGCAGTACTTC

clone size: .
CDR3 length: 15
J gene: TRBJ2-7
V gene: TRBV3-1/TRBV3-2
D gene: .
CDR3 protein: CASSRGVGPSYEQYF
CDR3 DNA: TGTGCCAGCAGCCGGGGGGTCGGGCCCTCCTACGAGCAGTACTTC

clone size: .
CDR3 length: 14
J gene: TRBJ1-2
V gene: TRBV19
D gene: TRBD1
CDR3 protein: CASSRQGAEYGYTF
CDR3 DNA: TGTGCCAGTAGTCGCCAGGGGGCCGAGTATGGCTACACCTTC

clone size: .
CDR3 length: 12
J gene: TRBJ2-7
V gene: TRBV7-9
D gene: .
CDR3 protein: CASTGDAYEQYF
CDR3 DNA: TGTGCCAGCACAGGGGATGCCTACGAGCAGTACTTC

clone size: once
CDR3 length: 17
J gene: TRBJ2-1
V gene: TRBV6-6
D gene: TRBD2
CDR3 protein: CASSPGTSGEGSNEQFF
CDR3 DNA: TGTGCCAGCAGTCCCGGGACTAGCGGGGAAGGGAGCAATGAGCAGTTCTTC

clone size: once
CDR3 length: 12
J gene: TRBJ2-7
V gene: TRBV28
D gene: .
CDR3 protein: CASSSITGNRYF
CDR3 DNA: TGTGCCAGCAGTTCCATTACAGGCAATCGGTACTTC

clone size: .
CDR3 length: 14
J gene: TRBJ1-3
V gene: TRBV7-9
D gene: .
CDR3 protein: CASSRSSSGNTIYF
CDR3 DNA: TGTGCCAGCAGCCGTAGTTCCTCTGGAAACACCATATATTTT

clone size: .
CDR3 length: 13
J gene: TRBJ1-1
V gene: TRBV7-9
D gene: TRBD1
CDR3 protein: CASSRQGGSEAFF
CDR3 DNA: TGTGCCAGCAGTCGACAGGGGGGTTCTGAAGCTTTCTTT

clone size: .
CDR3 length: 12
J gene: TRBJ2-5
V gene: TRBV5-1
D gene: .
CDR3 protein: CASSAGRETQYF
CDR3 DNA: TGCGCCAGCAGCGCGGGGAGGGAGACCCAGTACTTC

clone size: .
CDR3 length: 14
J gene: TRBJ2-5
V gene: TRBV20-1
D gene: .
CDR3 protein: CSASMAGTGETQYF
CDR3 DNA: TGCAGTGCTAGTATGGCGGGGACCGGGGAGACCCAGTACTTC

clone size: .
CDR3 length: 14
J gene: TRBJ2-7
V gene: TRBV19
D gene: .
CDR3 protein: CASSTPPAGNEQYF
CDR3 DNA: TGTGCCAGTAGTACCCCCCCCGCGGGAAACGAGCAGTACTTC

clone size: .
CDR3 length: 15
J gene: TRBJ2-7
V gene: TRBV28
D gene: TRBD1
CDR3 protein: CASGTPGQGEYEQYF
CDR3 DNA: TGTGCCAGCGGGACCCCCGGACAGGGGGAATATGAGCAGTACTTC

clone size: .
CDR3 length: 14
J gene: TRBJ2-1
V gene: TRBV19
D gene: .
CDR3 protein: CASNSPNRENEQFF
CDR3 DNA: TGTGCCAGTAATTCCCCCAACAGGGAAAATGAGCAGTTCTTC

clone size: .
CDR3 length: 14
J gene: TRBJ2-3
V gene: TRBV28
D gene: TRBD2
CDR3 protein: CASRRGGGTDTQYF
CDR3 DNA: TGTGCCAGCCGTCGTGGGGGGGGCACAGATACGCAGTATTTT

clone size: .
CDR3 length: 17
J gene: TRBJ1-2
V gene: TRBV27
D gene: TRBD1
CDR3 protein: CASTGGRGTGGNYGYTF
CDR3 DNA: TGTGCCAGCACAGGAGGTCGCGGGACAGGGGGCAACTATGGCTACACCTTC

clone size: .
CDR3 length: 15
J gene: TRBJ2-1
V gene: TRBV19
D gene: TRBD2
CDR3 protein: CASSISGGGSMEQFF
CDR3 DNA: TGTGCCAGTAGTATTAGCGGGGGTGGTTCCATGGAGCAGTTCTTC

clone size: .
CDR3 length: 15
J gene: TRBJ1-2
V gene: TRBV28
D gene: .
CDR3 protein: CASLRAGQLNYGYTF
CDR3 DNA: TGTGCCAGCCTACGCGCCGGACAGCTTAACTATGGCTACACCTTC